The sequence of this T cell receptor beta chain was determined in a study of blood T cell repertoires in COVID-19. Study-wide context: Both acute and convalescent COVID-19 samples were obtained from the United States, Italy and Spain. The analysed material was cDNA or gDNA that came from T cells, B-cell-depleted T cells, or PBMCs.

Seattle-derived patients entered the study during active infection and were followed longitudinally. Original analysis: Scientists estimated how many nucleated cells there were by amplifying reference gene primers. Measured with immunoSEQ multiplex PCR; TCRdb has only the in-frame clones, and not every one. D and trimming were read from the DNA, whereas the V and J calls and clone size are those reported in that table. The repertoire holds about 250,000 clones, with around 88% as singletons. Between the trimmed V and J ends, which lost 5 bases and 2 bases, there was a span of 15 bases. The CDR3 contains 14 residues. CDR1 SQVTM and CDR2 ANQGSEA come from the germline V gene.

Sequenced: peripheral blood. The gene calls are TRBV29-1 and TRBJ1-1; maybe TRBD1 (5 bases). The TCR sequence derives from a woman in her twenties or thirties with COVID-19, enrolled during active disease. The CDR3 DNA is TGCAGCGTTTCCCCCGCAGGACATAACACTGAAGCTTTCTTT. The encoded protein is CSVSPAGHNTEAFF.